This T cell receptor beta chain was documented in a study of T-cell reconstitution after alpha-beta-depleted transplantation in children. The V segment lost 0 bases and the J segment 10 bases; nucleotides outside the gene matches: 12. The CDR3 length is 17 residues. Germline V gene sequence: CDR1 GTSNPN, CDR2 SVGIG (reference sequence). As it was prepared, the TCRbeta library received unique molecular identifiers. TCRdb used MiXCR to reprocess the PCR reads, holding one entry per CDR3 protein. The sample lists fewer than 700,000 distinct CDR3 sequences, 13% occurring once. The input for sequencing was PBMCs, mostly from graft donor cells, taken 360 days after TCRalphabeta/CD19-depleted stem cell transplant. This clonotype was obtained from a male patient aged 10 to 17 who had a stem cell transplant for acute myeloid leukemia, so the T cells may come from the graft donor. The rearrangement uses TRBV30 and TRBJ2-2, with 12 bases identical to TRBD2. CDR3 bases: TGTGCCTGGAGTGTAGCCTGGACTAGCGGGAACCACGAGGAGCTGTTTTTT. Residues: CAWSVAWTSGNHEELFF. Supplemented by reference TRBV30 and TRBJ2-2, the full variable domain reads SQTIHQWPATLVQPVGSPLSLECTVEGTSNPNLYWYRQAAGRGLQLLFYSVGIGQISSEVPQNLSASRPQDRQFILSSKKLLLSDSGFYLCAWSVAWTSGNHEELFFGEGSRLTVL.